A single sample gave rise to the 26 T cell receptor beta chains below, sequenced in a study of T cell responses to AZD1222 COVID-19 vaccine. The table came from immunoSEQ multiplex PCR; TCRdb's copy has only in-frame clones and leaves some out. The specimen's table records more than 110,000 clones. Sequencing input: peripheral blood. Receptors originate from an adult in good health.

The rearrangement joins TRBV7-2 to TRBJ1-2; D is possibly TRBD1 (5 bases). V lost 4 bases and J 0 bases, leaving 18 bases between the germline ends. CDR3 size: 17 residues. Germline V gives CDR1 SGHTA, CDR2 FQGNSA. CDR3 sequence: CASSSSPRRVTNYGYTF. The CDR3 DNA sequence: TGTGCCAGCAGCTCATCGCCGCGCAGGGTAACTAACTATGGCTACACCTTC. Based on the CDR3 plus reference TRBV7-2 and TRBJ1-2, the full variable domain is GAGVSQSPSNKVTEKGKDVELRCDPISGHTALYWYRQSLGQGLEFLIYFQGNSAPDKSGLPSDRFSAERTGGSVSTLTIQRTQQEDSAVYLCASSSSPRRVTNYGYTFGSGTRLTVV.

The V gene is TRBV13, the J gene TRBJ1-3; 9 bases align to TRBD1. In germline, CDR1 is PRHDT, CDR2 FYEKMQ (reference sequence). The CDR3 spans 15 residues. The V and J ends lost 7 bases and 3 bases, in that order; junction bases with no gene match: 7. The CDR3 nucleotides are TGTGCCAGCACCCTGGGACAGGGCGGTGGAAACACCATATATTTT. Translation gives CASTLGQGGGNTIYF.

The V gene is TRBV12-3 or TRBV12-4, the J gene TRBJ1-1; a weak D match, TRBD1 (6 bases). Trimming pared 4 bases from V and 4 bases from J, leaving 7 bases between. The CDR3 covers 12 residues. The CDR3 DNA follows: TGTGCCAGCAGTTCAGGGGTCACTGAAGCTTTCTTT. This codes for CASSSGVTEAFF.

Of note for this clone: The junction shows a germline mismatch at one end, possibly a read error. The chain recombines TRBV3-1 (or the pseudogene TRBV3-2) with TRBJ1-2; 7 nucleotides align to TRBD1. Germline assignment: CDR1 LGHDT and CDR2 YNNKEL (reference sequence). This CDR3 spans 15 amino acids. Here the CDR3 DNA reads TGTGCCAGCAGCAAAGACAGGGAATTCCCCTATGGCTACACCTTC. Translating gives CASSKDREFPYGYTF.

The J gene is TRBJ2-6, the V gene TRBV19; D is perhaps TRBD1 (5 bases). The V gene lost 7 bases and the J gene lost 0 bases, with 7 bases spanning the gap. The CDR3 sequence is 14 residues long. CDR1 and CDR2 from the germline V gene are LNHDA and SQIVND (reference sequence). The CDR3 loop is CASTRASGANVLTF. DNA for the CDR3: TGTGCCAGTACCAGGGCCTCTGGGGCCAACGTCCTGACTTTC.

Comment on this clone: Sequence at one end of the junction differs from germline and may be a read error. The chain links TRBV6-1 to TRBJ2-5; weak D call: TRBD2 (5 bases). Germline CDR1 reads MNHNS; CDR2 reads SASEGT. The CDR3 extends over 15 amino acids. The CDR3 DNA follows: TGTGCCAGCAGTAAAGCTTTGCTGGGCGGGGAGACCCAGTACTTC. Encoded protein: CASSKALLGGETQYF.

The CDR3 region is CASSEVARRNTEAFF. The CDR3 DNA follows: TGTGCCAGCAGTGAAGTCGCCAGGCGGAACACTGAAGCTTTCTTT. The chain is built from TRBV2 and TRBJ1-1; D is uncertain. The V gene's germline CDR1 is SNHLY and CDR2 FYNNEI. This CDR3 spans 15 amino acids. V dropped 1 base and J dropped 1 base, with 10 bases sitting between them.

CDR3 sequence reads: CASSVGRANYGYTF. The CDR3 DNA sequence: TGTGCCAGCAGTGTCGGCAGAGCTAACTATGGCTACACCTTC. The rearrangement uses TRBV28 and TRBJ1-2; D not certain. The ends were cut back, 5 bases at V and 0 bases at J, with 10 bases in the middle. The CDR3 spans 14 residues. Germline CDR1 is MDHEN and CDR2 is SYDVKM.

This chain links TRBV5-1 with TRBJ1-4; D not certain. The CDR3 sequence is 15 residues long. Germline V gene sequence: CDR1 SGHRS, CDR2 YFSETQ. With 1 base removed from V and 5 bases from J, the gap between germline ends came to 12 bases. This CDR3 reads CASSLLWGSNEKLFF. CDR3 DNA sequence: TGCGCCAGCAGCTTGCTTTGGGGAAGCAATGAAAAACTGTTTTTT.

The chain couples TRBV3-1 (or the pseudogene TRBV3-2) to TRBJ2-7, with 9 bases that match TRBD1. The V gene's germline CDR1 is LGHDT and CDR2 YNNKEL (reference sequence). The ends lost 4 bases at V and 6 bases at J; junction bases unmatched: 10. CDR3 size: 15 residues. The CDR3 spells CASSPGQGRWAEQYF. CDR3 sequence (DNA): TGTGCCAGCAGCCCGGGACAGGGTCGTTGGGCCGAGCAGTACTTC.

This rearrangement joins TRBV7-8 to TRBJ1-1, with D possibly TRBD1 on 5 matching bases. V lost 1 base and J lost 2, with 17 bases in between. CDR3 length equals 17 residues. Germline V CDR1 and CDR2: SGHVS, FQNEAQ. Here the CDR3 DNA reads TGTGCCAGCAGCTTAGTAGCACCGGGGGTAAAAAACACTGAAGCTTTCTTT. Residues: CASSLVAPGVKNTEAFF. Full variable domain (rest looked up from reference TRBV7-8 and TRBJ1-1): GAGVSQSPRYKVAKRGQDVALRCDPISGHVSLFWYQQALGQGPEFLTYFQNEAQLDKSGLPSDRFFAERPEGSVSTLKIQRTQQEDSAVYLCASSLVAPGVKNTEAFFGQGTRLTVV.

The chain recombines TRBV19 with TRBJ1-5, with D perhaps TRBD1 (6 bases). The CDR3 sequence is 15 residues long. V was shortened by 1 base and J by 4 bases, with 11 bases between the two germline ends. The germline V gene encodes CDR1 LNHDA and CDR2 SQIVND (reference sequence). The CDR3 loop reads CASSIVRDKNQPQHF. The CDR3 DNA reads as TGTGCCAGTAGTATAGTTAGGGACAAGAATCAGCCCCAGCATTTT.

The chain employs TRBV29-1 and TRBJ1-1; D remains ambiguous. This CDR3 is 10 amino acids long. Germline V gives CDR1 SQVTM, CDR2 ANQGSEA. CDR3 sequence: CTVWNTEAFF. DNA for the CDR3: TGCACCGTCTGGAACACTGAAGCTTTCTTT.

V gene TRBV30 combines with J gene TRBJ1-5, with a tentative D call TRBD1 (6 bases). This CDR3 comprises 13 residues. V was trimmed by 1 base and J by 4 bases, leaving 8 bases between them. The germline V gene encodes CDR1 GTSNPN and CDR2 SVGIG (reference sequence). CDR3 loop: CAWSEQGNQPQHF. The CDR3 DNA reads as TGTGCCTGGAGTGAACAGGGTAATCAGCCCCAGCATTTT.

The chain uses TRBV5-1 and TRBJ1-4; 9 bases align to TRBD1. The CDR3 sequence is 16 residues long. With 0 bases clipped from V and 6 bases from J, the junction kept 6 bases outside the gene matches. Germline V CDR1 and CDR2: SGHRS, YFSETQ. CDR3 amino acids: CASSLEPGQGDEKLFF. CDR3 bases: TGCGCCAGCAGCTTGGAGCCGGGACAGGGCGATGAAAAACTGTTTTTT.

The chain links TRBV28 to TRBJ1-2; D may be TRBD1 (5 bases). The CDR3 runs to 15 residues. Germline CDR1 reads MDHEN; CDR2 reads SYDVKM. Trimming removed 4 bases at V and 3 bases at J, with 15 bases between. The CDR3 protein is CASSSRMTEDYGYTF. As DNA, the CDR3 is TGTGCCAGCAGTTCTAGAATGACAGAGGACTATGGCTACACCTTC.

The chain has TRBV6-1 and TRBJ1-1, with a possible D match to TRBD1 (6 bases). V was shortened by 5 bases and J by 11 bases, with 15 bases between the two germline ends. The CDR3 loop spans 12 amino acids. Germline V lookup: CDR1 MNHNS, CDR2 SASEGT. Written as DNA, the CDR3 is TGTGCCAGCAGTCCTCCCCCAGGGGCGGCTTTCTTT. Residues: CASSPPPGAAFF.

J is TRBJ1-5 and V is TRBV18; 7 bases are shared with TRBD1. V shed 4 bases and J 1 base; nucleotides not matched to a gene: 4. In germline, CDR1 is KGHSH, CDR2 LQKENI. This CDR3 has 15 residues. In nucleotides, the CDR3 is TGTGCCAGCTCACGCCAGGGGGGAAGCAATCAGCCCCAGCATTTT. It is translated as CASSRQGGSNQPQHF. Variable domain in full (rest from reference TRBV18 and TRBJ1-5): NAGVMQNPRHLVRRRGQEARLRCSPMKGHSHVYWYRQLPEEGLKFMVYLQKENIIDESGMPKERFSAEFPKEGPSILRIQQVVRGDSAAYFCASSRQGGSNQPQHFGDGTRLSIL.

The genes are TRBV3-1 (or the pseudogene TRBV3-2) and TRBJ1-6; the D gene is possibly TRBD1 (5 bases). Trimming shortened V by 0 bases and J by 12 bases, and 12 bases separated the two germline ends. This CDR3 region has 14 residues. CDR1 LGHDT and CDR2 YNNKEL come from the germline V gene (reference sequence). CDR3 DNA sequence: TGTGCCAGCAGCCAAGAACTCCAGGGTGGACCCCTCCACTTT. Translation gives CASSQELQGGPLHF.

The gene calls are TRBV7-9 and TRBJ1-1; D gene unclear. The ends were cut back, 1 base at V and 0 bases at J, with 6 bases in the middle. The length of the CDR3 is 14 residues. Germline V CDR1 and CDR2: SEHNR, FQNEAQ (reference sequence). CDR3 amino acids: CASSLVGMNTEAFF. The CDR3 coding sequence is TGTGCCAGCAGCTTAGTAGGGATGAACACTGAAGCTTTCTTT.

This chain connects TRBV25-1 to TRBJ1-1; tentatively, D is TRBD1 (6 bases). The CDR3 contains 17 residues. Germline CDR1 and CDR2: MGHDK and SYGVNS. The V end lost 6 bases, the J end lost 4 bases, and 24 bases lay between the germline ends. The CDR3 nucleotides are TGTGCCAGCAGCTCCTGGGCGGGGGGCAATCCATCCACTGAAGCTTTCTTT. Residues: CASSSWAGGNPSTEAFF.

This chain links TRBV7-9 with TRBJ1-6; the match to TRBD1 covers 9 bases. CDR3 length equals 15 residues. V was pared by 1 base and J by 7 bases, with 2 bases of the junction left unmatched. CDR1 is SEHNR and CDR2 is FQNEAQ in the germline V gene (reference sequence). In DNA, the CDR3 is TGTGCCAGCAGCTTAGACAGGGGGCAGAATTCACCCCTCCACTTT. This sequence encodes CASSLDRGQNSPLHF.

CDR3 bases: TGTGCTAGTGGTTTGACAGGGTTCGTAAACACCATATATTTT. Translation: CASGLTGFVNTIYF. V gene TRBV12-5 combines with J gene TRBJ1-3; perhaps TRBD1 as D (6 bases). This CDR3 is built from 14 residues. Trimming cost V 2 bases and J 6 bases, with 11 bases left between them. Germline V gene data show CDR1 as LGHNT and CDR2 as FRNRAP.

The V and J genes are TRBV28 and TRBJ2-7; 9 bases are a match to TRBD1. Per the germline V gene, CDR1 is MDHEN and CDR2 is SYDVKM. The junction had 7 bases not matched to a gene; V was cut back by 5 bases and J by 2 bases. The CDR3 consists of 15 residues. The chain's CDR3 is CASSLTGGVTYEQYF. CDR3 DNA sequence: TGTGCCAGCAGTCTAACAGGGGGCGTCACCTACGAGCAGTACTTC.

This sequence joins TRBV15 and TRBJ1-6, with D unresolved. The CDR3 extends over 15 amino acids. CDR1 is LNHNV and CDR2 is YYDKDF in the germline V gene (reference sequence). The V and J ends lost 1 base and 6 bases respectively, with 10 bases between them. The CDR3 DNA is TGTGCCACCAGCAGAGCCCGAATTATTAATTCACCCCTCCACTTT. It specifies CATSRARIINSPLHF.

The chain links TRBV19 to TRBJ2-2, with D possibly called TRBD1 or TRBD2 (5 bases each). Trimming took off 7 bases at V and 6 bases at J, with 21 bases between the two ends. Germline CDR1 is LNHDA and CDR2 is SQIVND (reference sequence). CDR3 length: 16 residues. CDR3 coding DNA: TGTGCCAGTACCGGCGCCTGGGGGTTTAATTCCGGGGAGCTGTTTTTT. Translation gives CASTGAWGFNSGELFF. Full variable domain (remainder filled in from reference TRBV19 and TRBJ2-2): DGGITQSPKYLFRKEGQNVTLSCEQNLNHDAMYWYRQDPGQGLRLIYYSQIVNDFQKGDIAEGYSVSREKKESFPLTVTSAQKNPTAFYLCASTGAWGFNSGELFFGEGSRLTVL.